This entry lists 26 T cell receptor beta chains sequenced from one sample in a study of blood T cell repertoires in COVID-19. The repertoire was sequenced with immunoSEQ multiplex PCR; TCRdb's copy has only in-frame clones and lacks some. The table records about 82,000 clones, about 73% of them present only once. The sample taken for sequencing was peripheral blood. The receptors shown here come from a man in his sixties with COVID-19, enrolled during active disease.

This clone has a handful of counts. The genes are TRBV11-2 and TRBJ2-1, with 7 bases identical to TRBD2. The length of the CDR3 is 15 residues. J was trimmed by 0 bases and V by 1 base; bases with no gene match: 0. Germline values: CDR1 SGHAT, CDR2 FQNNGV. Here the CDR3 DNA reads TGTGCCAGCAGCTTAGCGGGGGGCTCCTACAATGAGCAGTTCTTC. Translated: CASSLAGGSYNEQFF.

The CDR3 nucleotides read TGTGCCAGCAAAGCGGGAGGGCAAGAGACCCAGTACTTC. Amino acids: CASKAGGQETQYF. This chain uses TRBV2 with TRBJ2-5, with 10 bases matching TRBD2. V was clipped by 7 bases and J by 2 bases; unmatched bases: 1. CDR1 and CDR2 from the germline V gene are SNHLY and FYNNEI. The CDR3 consists of 13 residues.

The chain uses TRBV27 and TRBJ1-5, with 7 bases that match TRBD1. The V gene end was trimmed by 6 bases and the J gene end by 1 base; junction bases not matched to a gene: 9. Per the germline V gene, CDR1 is MNHEY and CDR2 is SMNVEV (reference sequence). This CDR3 spans 16 amino acids. In DNA form, the CDR3 reads TGTGCCAGCAGGCCGGTGTACAGGGGAAGCAATCAGCCCCAGCATTTT. Protein sequence: CASRPVYRGSNQPQHF.

This clone was picked up one time. The gene calls are TRBV9 and TRBJ2-5, with TRBD1 identical over 8 bases. This CDR3 is built from 15 residues. CDR1 SGDLS and CDR2 YYNGEE come from the germline V gene. After removal of 3 bases from V and 5 bases from J, the junction contained 9 bases not matched to a gene. DNA of the CDR3: TGTGCCAGCAGCGCCGCCGGACAGGGCGTGGAGACCCAGTACTTC. Amino acids: CASSAAGQGVETQYF.

This chain joins TRBV27 and TRBJ1-1; weak D call: TRBD1 (5 bases). This CDR3 is built from 13 residues. CDR1 MNHEY and CDR2 SMNVEV come from the germline V gene (reference sequence). V was cut by 4 bases and J by 4 bases, with 10 bases left in between. CDR3 in DNA: TGTGCCAGCAGTTGGGCCAGGGTCACTGAAGCTTTCTTT. It translates to CASSWARVTEAFF.

The J gene is TRBJ2-1, the V gene TRBV15, with TRBD2 as a possible D gene (5 bases). Trimming shortened V by 0 bases and J by 4 bases, and 13 bases separated the two germline ends. The CDR3 is 16 amino acids. From germline, CDR1 is LNHNV and CDR2 YYDKDF (reference sequence). CDR3: CATSRDRGFRYNEQFF. CDR3 sequence (DNA): TGTGCCACCAGCAGAGATCGGGGATTCCGATACAATGAGCAGTTCTTC.

The V call is TRBV3-1 (or the pseudogene TRBV3-2), the J call TRBJ2-1; D perhaps matches TRBD1 (6 bases). Trimming cost V 1 base and J 7 bases, with 11 bases left between them. In germline, CDR1 is LGHDT, CDR2 YNNKEL (reference sequence). The CDR3 totals 14 residues. This CDR3 reads CASSQVQGWNEQFF. The CDR3 nucleotides are TGTGCCAGCAGCCAAGTACAGGGCTGGAATGAGCAGTTCTTC.

This clone appeared once. This chain connects TRBV5-8 to TRBJ1-5, with 8 bases matching TRBD1. V was clipped by 3 bases and J by 7 bases; unmatched bases: 6. The germline CDR1 and CDR2 sequences are SGHTS and YDEGEE. CDR3 length: 14 amino acids. The CDR3 nucleotides are TGTGCCAGCAGCTCCCAGGGGGCGTACCAGCCCCAGCATTTT. Translation: CASSSQGAYQPQHF. Using reference TRBV5-8 and TRBJ1-5 for the parts outside the CDR3, the full variable domain is EAGVTQSPTHLIKTRGQQATLRCSPISGHTSVYWYQQALGLGLQFLLWYDEGEERNRGNFPPRFSGRQFPNYSSELNVNALELEDSALYLCASSSQGAYQPQHFGDGTRLSIL.

J is TRBJ2-7 and V is TRBV7-2, with TRBD2 identical over 7 bases. Trimming removed 1 base from V and 10 bases from J; junction bases left unmatched: 13. Looked up from germline, CDR1 is SGHTA and CDR2 is FQGNSA. This CDR3 region has 15 residues. This CDR3 reads CASSLEQRDALPQYF. The CDR3 nucleotides are TGTGCCAGCAGCTTAGAACAGCGGGATGCATTGCCACAGTACTTC.

The chain is built from TRBV5-6 and TRBJ2-1; weak D call: TRBD2 (6 bases). CDR1 SGHDT and CDR2 YYEEEE come from the germline V gene. Between the trimmed V and J ends, which lost 0 bases and 8 bases, there was a span of 12 bases. The CDR3 contains 14 residues. For the CDR3, the DNA is TGTGCCAGCAGCTTGGGCGGGGATGCATATGAGCAGTTCTTC. The encoded protein is CASSLGGDAYEQFF.

This rearrangement joins TRBV30 to TRBJ2-7; TRBD2 aligns across 10 bases. This CDR3 contains 13 residues. Germline V CDR1 and CDR2: GTSNPN, SVGIG (reference sequence). The V gene end was trimmed by 3 bases and the J gene end by 6 bases; junction bases not matched to a gene: 5. The CDR3 nucleotides read TGTGCCTGGAGAGCTAGCGGGAGCAGCGAGCAGTACTTC. Its protein product is CAWRASGSSEQYF. The variable domain in full, with the rest retrieved from reference TRBV30 and TRBJ2-7, is SQTIHQWPATLVQPVGSPLSLECTVEGTSNPNLYWYRQAAGRGLQLLFYSVGIGQISSEVPQNLSASRPQDRQFILSSKKLLLSDSGFYLCAWRASGSSEQYFGPGTRLTVT.

This clone has just a few counts. The CDR3, as DNA: TGTGCCAGCAGCCCAAGGACTGGCGGCTCCTACAATGAGCAGTTCTTC. Amino acid sequence: CASSPRTGGSYNEQFF. The rearrangement links TRBV9 to TRBJ2-1; a possible D gene is TRBD2 (5 bases). V lost 4 bases and J lost 0, with 14 bases in between. The length of the CDR3 is 16 residues. In germline, CDR1 is SGDLS, CDR2 YYNGEE.

The chain recombines TRBV21-1 with TRBJ1-1; TRBD1 is the table's D call, not checked against the DNA. TRBV21-1 is marked as a pseudogene. This CDR3 is built from 14 residues. The CDR3 spells CASSKGQGGTEAFF. For the CDR3, the DNA is TGTGCCAGCAGCAAAGGTCAGGGTGGCACTGAAGCTTTCTTT.

The chain combines TRBV11-2 with TRBJ1-1, with D perhaps TRBD1 (6 bases). The CDR3 contains 14 residues. Germline CDR1 SGHAT, CDR2 FQNNGV. Trimming pared 5 bases from V and 11 bases from J, leaving 21 bases between. CDR3 nucleotide sequence: TGTGCCAGCAGCCTTGGATTAGGACCTCAGGGGGCTTTCTTT. This gives the protein CASSLGLGPQGAFF. The whole variable domain, remainder taken from reference TRBV11-2 and TRBJ1-1, is EAGVAQSPRYKIIEKRQSVAFWCNPISGHATLYWYQQILGQGPKLLIQFQNNGVVDDSQLPKDRFSAERLKGVDSTLKIQPAKLEDSAVYLCASSLGLGPQGAFFGQGTRLTVV.

The chain links TRBV5-6 to TRBJ1-5; maybe TRBD1 (6 bases). The CDR3 length is 14 residues. V lost 4 bases to trimming and J lost 1 base, with 9 bases between them. Germline values: CDR1 SGHDT, CDR2 YYEEEE. CDR3 residues: CASSGGLSNQPQHF. The DNA of the CDR3 is TGTGCCAGCAGCGGGGGCCTGAGCAATCAGCCCCAGCATTTT.

CDR3 in amino acids: CAGGEGSYGYTF. CDR3 DNA sequence: TGTGCCGGAGGGGAGGGAAGCTATGGCTACACCTTC. This chain links TRBV10-3 with TRBJ1-2, with TRBD1 as a possible D gene (5 bases). The CDR3 is 12 amino acids. Germline V gives CDR1 ENHRY, CDR2 SYGVKD. V lost 11 bases, J lost 4 bases, and 14 bases lay in between.

The chain combines TRBV19 with TRBJ1-1; a weak D match, TRBD1 (5 bases). CDR1 LNHDA and CDR2 SQIVND come from the germline V gene (reference sequence). CDR3 length: 13 amino acids. V was pared by 6 bases and J by 0 bases, with 8 bases between. This chain's CDR3 is CASRRGVNTEAFF. CDR3 nucleotides: TGTGCCAGTAGGCGGGGGGTGAACACTGAAGCTTTCTTT.

The chain employs TRBV25-1 and TRBJ1-3, with TRBD1 as a possible D gene (5 bases). Per germline, CDR1 MGHDK and CDR2 SYGVNS. V was clipped by 4 bases and J by 0 bases, with 10 bases between them. The CDR3 is 15 amino acids. The CDR3 loop reads CASSVRGVSGNTIYF. The CDR3 nucleotides read TGTGCCAGCAGTGTTCGGGGGGTCTCTGGAAACACCATATATTTT.

This rearrangement joins TRBV19 to TRBJ2-3, with D unclear. This CDR3 region has 13 residues. V was pared by 3 bases and J by 6 bases, with 10 bases between. Germline V gene lookup returns CDR1 LNHDA and CDR2 SQIVND (reference sequence). The CDR3: CASSIVASDTQYF. CDR3 coding DNA: TGTGCCAGTAGTATCGTAGCAAGCGATACGCAGTATTTT.

The J gene is TRBJ1-2, the V gene TRBV6-1; no clear D gene. In germline, CDR1 is MNHNS, CDR2 SASEGT. The CDR3 is 12 residues long. Between the trimmed V and J ends, which lost 2 bases and 5 bases, there was a span of 6 bases. Written as DNA, the CDR3 is TGTGCCAGCAGTGAACCCGGGTATGGCTACACCTTC. The encoded protein is CASSEPGYGYTF.

The chain combines TRBV9 with TRBJ2-7; 7 bases align to TRBD1. In germline, CDR1 is SGDLS, CDR2 YYNGEE. Trimming at V came to 5 bases and at J to 0 bases, leaving 11 bases not matched to a gene. The CDR3 has 16 residues. This chain's CDR3 is CASSLSTGSSSYEQYF. For the CDR3, the DNA is TGTGCCAGCAGTCTATCGACAGGGTCAAGCTCCTACGAGCAGTACTTC.

The rearrangement joins TRBV5-6 to TRBJ1-6; the D gene is possibly TRBD1 (5 bases). The CDR3 is made up of 15 amino acids. Germline CDR1 is SGHDT and CDR2 is YYEEEE. Deletions cut 3 bases from V and 10 bases from J, with 17 bases between. The CDR3 sequence is CASSWEGRADSPLHF. CDR3 coding DNA: TGTGCCAGCAGCTGGGAAGGCAGGGCGGACTCACCCCTCCACTTT.

The chain combines TRBV14 with TRBJ2-7, with D possibly TRBD1 on 6 matching bases. The V gene lost 5 bases and the J gene lost 0 bases, with 11 bases spanning the gap. Germline V CDR1 and CDR2: SGHDN, FVKESK. This CDR3 spans 14 amino acids. CDR3: CASSVGQNSYEQYF. DNA of the CDR3: TGTGCCAGCAGCGTAGGACAGAACTCCTACGAGCAGTACTTC.

J is TRBJ2-3 and V is TRBV9; the match to TRBD1 covers 9 bases. The length of the CDR3 is 16 residues. Germline loops: CDR1 SGDLS, CDR2 YYNGEE. V shed 3 bases and J 4 bases; nucleotides not matched to a gene: 9. This CDR3 is CASSARTGEGADTQYF. The DNA for the CDR3 is TGTGCCAGCAGCGCCCGGACAGGGGAGGGGGCAGATACGCAGTATTTT.

The rearrangement links TRBV12-3 or TRBV12-4 to TRBJ2-7, with TRBD1 matching 7 bases. J was trimmed by 6 bases and V by 6 bases; bases with no gene match: 8. The CDR3 totals 13 residues. CDR3 sequence reads: CASSRQGWGEQYF. The CDR3 nucleotides are TGTGCCAGCAGCCGACAGGGCTGGGGCGAGCAGTACTTC.

The gene calls are TRBV2 and TRBJ1-2; D possibly corresponds to TRBD1 (6 bases). V was cut by 5 bases and J by 4 bases, with 11 bases left in between. The CDR3 has 13 residues. Germline-derived CDR1 and CDR2 are SNHLY and FYNNEI. CDR3 coding DNA: TGTGCCAGCAGTAGGACAGCCTCCTATGGCTACACCTTC. This codes for CASSRTASYGYTF.